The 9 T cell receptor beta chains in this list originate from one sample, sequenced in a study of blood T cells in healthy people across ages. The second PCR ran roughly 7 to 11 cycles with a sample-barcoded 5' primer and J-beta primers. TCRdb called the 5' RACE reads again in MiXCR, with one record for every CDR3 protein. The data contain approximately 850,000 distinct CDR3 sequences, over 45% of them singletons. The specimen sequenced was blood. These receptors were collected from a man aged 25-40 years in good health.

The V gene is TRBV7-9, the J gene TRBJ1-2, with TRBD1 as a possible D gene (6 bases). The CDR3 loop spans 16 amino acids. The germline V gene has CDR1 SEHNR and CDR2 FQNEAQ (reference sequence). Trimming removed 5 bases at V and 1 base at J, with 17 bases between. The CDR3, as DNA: TGTGCCAGCAGCCGAAAAGGGGGGGCGGATAACTATGGCTACACCTTC. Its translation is CASSRKGGADNYGYTF.

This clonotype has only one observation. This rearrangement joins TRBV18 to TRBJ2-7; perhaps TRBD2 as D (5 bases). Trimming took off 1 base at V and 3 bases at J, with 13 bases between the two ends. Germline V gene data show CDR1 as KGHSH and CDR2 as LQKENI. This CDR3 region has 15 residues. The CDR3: CASSPLNSEGYEQYF. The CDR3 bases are TGTGCCAGCTCACCACTAAACAGCGAGGGCTACGAGCAGTACTTC.

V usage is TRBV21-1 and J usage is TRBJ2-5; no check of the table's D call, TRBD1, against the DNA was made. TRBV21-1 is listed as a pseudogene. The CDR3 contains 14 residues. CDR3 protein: CASSKVDSQETQYF. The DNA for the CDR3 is TGTGCCAGCAGCAAAGTTGACAGCCAAGAGACCCAGTACTTC.

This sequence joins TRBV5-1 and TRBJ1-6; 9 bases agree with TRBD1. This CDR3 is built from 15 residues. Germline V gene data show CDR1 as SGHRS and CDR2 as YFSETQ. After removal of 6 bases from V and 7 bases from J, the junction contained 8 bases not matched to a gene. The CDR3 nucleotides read TGCGCCAGCACTCGGACAGGGGACTCCAATTCACCCCTCCACTTT. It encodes CASTRTGDSNSPLHF.

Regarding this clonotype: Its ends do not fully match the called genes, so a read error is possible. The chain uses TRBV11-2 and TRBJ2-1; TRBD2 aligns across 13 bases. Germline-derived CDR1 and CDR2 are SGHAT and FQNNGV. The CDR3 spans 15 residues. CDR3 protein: CTSSLTSGGRREQFF. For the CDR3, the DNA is TGTACCAGCAGCCTGACTAGCGGGGGGCGGAGAGAGCAGTTCTTC.

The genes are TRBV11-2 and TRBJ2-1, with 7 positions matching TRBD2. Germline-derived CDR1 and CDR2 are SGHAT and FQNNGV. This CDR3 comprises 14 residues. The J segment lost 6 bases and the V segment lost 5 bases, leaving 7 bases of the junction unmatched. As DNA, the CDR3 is TGTGCCAGCAGCCTTACCGGGGGGTCCAATGAGCAGTTCTTC. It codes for CASSLTGGSNEQFF.

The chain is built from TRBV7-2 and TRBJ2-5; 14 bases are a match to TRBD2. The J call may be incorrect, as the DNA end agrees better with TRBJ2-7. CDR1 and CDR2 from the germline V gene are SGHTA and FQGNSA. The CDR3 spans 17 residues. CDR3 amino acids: CASSSPGGTSGGHEQYF. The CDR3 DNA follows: TGTGCCAGCAGCTCGCCCGGCGGGACTAGCGGGGGCCACGAGCAGTACTTC.

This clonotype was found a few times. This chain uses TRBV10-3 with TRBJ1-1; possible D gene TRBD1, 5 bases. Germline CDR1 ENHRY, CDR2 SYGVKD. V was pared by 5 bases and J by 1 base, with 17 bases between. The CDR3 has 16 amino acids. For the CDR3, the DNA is TGTGCCATCAGTCCCCCGGGGGGAGCCCGGAACACTGAAGCTTTCTTT. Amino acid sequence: CAISPPGGARNTEAFF.

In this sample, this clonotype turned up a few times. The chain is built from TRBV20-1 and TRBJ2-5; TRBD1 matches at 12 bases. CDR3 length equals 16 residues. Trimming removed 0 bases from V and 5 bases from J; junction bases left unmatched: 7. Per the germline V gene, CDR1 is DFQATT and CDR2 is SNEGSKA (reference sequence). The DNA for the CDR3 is TGCAGTGCTAGAGATCATGGGACAGGGGGCGCGGAGACCCAGTACTTC. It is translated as CSARDHGTGGAETQYF.